The 32 T cell receptor beta chains below come from one sample, sequenced in a study of blood T cell repertoires in COVID-19. The protocol was immunoSEQ multiplex PCR, while the TCRdb copy is restricted to in-frame clones and leaves out a portion. This sample has about 190,000 clones, with approximately 79% found just once. Material: peripheral blood. The source is a man aged 60 to 69 with active or convalescent COVID-19.

This clone has only one observation. The chain joins TRBV25-1 to TRBJ1-2; D not certain. CDR3 length: 11 amino acids. CDR1 is MGHDK, CDR2 SYGVNS, per germline. Between the trimmed V and J ends, which lost 8 bases and 10 bases, there was a span of 14 bases. CDR3 DNA: TGTGCCAGCCAGCTCCAGGAGGTCTACACCTTC. Translating gives CASQLQEVYTF.

The chain uses TRBV28 and TRBJ1-5; 7 bases are a match to TRBD1. CDR1 MDHEN and CDR2 SYDVKM come from the germline V gene. The CDR3 runs 14 residues. The junction had 5 bases not matched to a gene; V was cut back by 8 bases and J by 1 base. The CDR3 reads CASAQGGSNQPQHF. The CDR3 coding sequence is TGTGCCAGCGCCCAGGGGGGAAGCAATCAGCCCCAGCATTTT.

CDR3 sequence reads: CASSGTMVETQYF. The CDR3, as DNA: TGTGCCAGCAGTGGAACTATGGTAGAGACCCAGTACTTC. This chain connects TRBV27 to TRBJ2-5; D not certain. CDR1 and CDR2 from the germline V gene are MNHEY and SMNVEV (reference sequence). This CDR3 contains 13 residues. V shed 5 bases and J shed 4 bases, with 11 bases lying between them.

This chain uses TRBV4-3 with TRBJ2-4; perhaps TRBD1 as D (6 bases). CDR3 length equals 13 residues. V gave up 1 base and J gave up 5 bases, with 6 bases separating them. Germline CDR1 LGHNA, CDR2 YSLEER. CDR3 DNA sequence: TGCGCCAGCAGCCAAGGACAGGAAAACATTCAGTACTTC. This translates into CASSQGQENIQYF.

This chain joins TRBV5-1 and TRBJ2-5, with D hard to call. V was pared by 4 bases and J by 5 bases, with 12 bases between. The CDR3 runs 13 residues. The germline gives CDR1 SGHRS, CDR2 YFSETQ. CDR3 nucleotide sequence: TGCGCCAGCAGCCTCCCCCCCTTGGAGACCCAGTACTTC. It specifies CASSLPPLETQYF.

The chain carries TRBV19 and TRBJ2-3, with 10 bases lining up with TRBD2. Germline V gene data show CDR1 as LNHDA and CDR2 as SQIVND (reference sequence). Trimming at V came to 5 bases and at J to 1 base, leaving 6 bases not matched to a gene. CDR3 length equals 16 residues. CDR3 region: CASSSSGRAGTDTQYF. CDR3 coding DNA: TGTGCCAGTAGTTCGAGCGGGAGGGCCGGCACAGATACGCAGTATTTT.

J is TRBJ2-7 and V is TRBV18; 7 nucleotides line up with TRBD2. CDR1 and CDR2 (germline): KGHSH, LQKENI. CDR3 length: 12 residues. The trim removed 3 bases at V and 6 bases at J, leaving 2 bases unmatched. CDR3 coding DNA: TGTGCCAGCTCACCCGGGGGGTTCGAGCAGTACTTC. This sequence encodes CASSPGGFEQYF.

The chain has TRBV28 and TRBJ2-3; TRBD1 agrees at 7 bases. V shed 3 bases, J shed 4 bases, and the junction held 7 bases outside the gene matches. CDR1 is MDHEN, CDR2 SYDVKM, per germline. CDR3 length equals 15 residues. As DNA, the CDR3 is TGTGCCAGCAGTTTCTACAGGGGTAGCGCAGATACGCAGTATTTT. The encoded protein is CASSFYRGSADTQYF.

The chain carries TRBV5-5 and TRBJ1-1; TRBD1 matches 10 bases. The CDR3 runs to 13 residues. The germline CDR1 and CDR2 sequences are SGHKS and YYEKEE (reference sequence). The V gene end was trimmed by 7 bases and the J gene end by 3 bases; junction bases not matched to a gene: 3. In DNA form, the CDR3 reads TGTGCCAGCGACAGGGGGCTGGACACTGAAGCTTTCTTT. Translation gives CASDRGLDTEAFF. Full variable domain (outside the CDR3, taken from reference TRBV5-5 and TRBJ1-1): DAGVTQSPTHLIKTRGQQVTLRCSPISGHKSVSWYQQVLGQGPQFIFQYYEKEERGRGNFPDRFSARQFPNYSSELNVNALLLGDSALYLCASDRGLDTEAFFGQGTRLTVV.

The chain couples TRBV27 to TRBJ2-3; 10 positions agree with TRBD1. With V trimmed by 7 bases and J by 2 bases, 21 bases remained unmatched. Per the germline V gene, CDR1 is MNHEY and CDR2 is SMNVEV (reference sequence). The length of the CDR3 is 20 residues. The CDR3 DNA is TGTGCCAGCACCGCTGGGGACAGGGGTTTCCTTGCGGGGATCACAGATACGCAGTATTTT. It yields the protein CASTAGDRGFLAGITDTQYF.

This rearrangement joins TRBV6-8 to TRBJ2-1, with 12 bases lining up with TRBD2. In germline, CDR1 is MNHGY, CDR2 SAAAGT. The V gene end was trimmed by 2 bases and the J gene end by 7 bases; junction bases not matched to a gene: 9. The CDR3 length is 17 residues. CDR3 in DNA: TGTGCCAGCAGTTACCCATCGACTAGCGGGAGCTTGAATGAGCAGTTCTTC. Protein: CASSYPSTSGSLNEQFF.

The CDR3 nucleotides read TGTGCCAGCAGCCGGACCGGGGTCGAGCAGTACTTC. Protein sequence: CASSRTGVEQYF. The chain carries TRBV12-3 or TRBV12-4 and TRBJ2-7, with a tentative D call TRBD2 (5 bases). V lost 6 bases to trimming and J lost 6 bases, with 12 bases between them. The CDR3 is made up of 12 amino acids.

This clone came up a few times. The chain combines TRBV2 with TRBJ2-3; the D gene is possibly TRBD2 (5 bases). This CDR3 has 15 amino acids. Germline assignment: CDR1 SNHLY and CDR2 FYNNEI. V lost 4 bases and J lost 0, with 11 bases in between. The CDR3 sequence: CASSVQRPSTDTQYF. DNA for the CDR3: TGTGCCAGCAGTGTTCAGCGGCCTAGCACAGATACGCAGTATTTT. The full variable domain, with the rest looked up from reference TRBV2 and TRBJ2-3, is EPEVTQTPSHQVTQMGQEVILRCVPISNHLYFYWYRQILGQKVEFLVSFYNNEISEKSEIFDDQFSVERPDGSNFTLKIRSTKLEDSAMYFCASSVQRPSTDTQYFGPGTRLTVL.

This clone was recorded once. CDR3 sequence (DNA): TGTGCCAGCAGTTACACTAGCGGAGACACAGATACGCAGTATTTT. As protein: CASSYTSGDTDTQYF. The chain links TRBV6-6 to TRBJ2-3, with 8 bases identical to TRBD2. This CDR3 comprises 15 residues. Germline V gene data show CDR1 as MNHNY and CDR2 as SVGAGI (reference sequence). V gave up 2 bases and J gave up 2 bases; unmatched junction bases: 3.

This clone was observed at least ten times. J is TRBJ2-1 and V is TRBV13; 14 bases agree with TRBD2. Germline V gene sequence: CDR1 PRHDT, CDR2 FYEKMQ (reference sequence). The CDR3 runs to 14 residues. Losses at the gene ends were 7 bases for V and 9 bases for J; bases not matched to a gene: 5. This chain's CDR3 is CASIRLAGGPEQFF. DNA of the CDR3: TGTGCCAGCATTAGACTAGCGGGAGGGCCTGAGCAGTTCTTC. Drawing the rest from reference TRBV13 and TRBJ2-1, the complete variable domain is AAGVIQSPRHLIKEKRETATLKCYPIPRHDTVYWYQQGPGQDPQFLISFYEKMQSDKGSIPDRFSAQQFSDYHSELNMSSLELGDSALYFCASIRLAGGPEQFFGPGTRLTVL.

As regards this clone: A junction boundary mismatches the germline segment, possibly from a read error. The chain is built from TRBV12-5 and TRBJ2-2; D not certain. This CDR3 spans 15 amino acids. The germline gives CDR1 LGHNT, CDR2 FRNRAP. For the CDR3, the DNA is TGTGCTAGTGGTTTGGTACTTGGCAGGTCCGGAGAGCTGTTTTTT. It codes for CASGLVLGRSGELFF. The full variable domain, in which reference TRBV12-5 and TRBJ2-2 provide the parts outside the CDR3, is DARVTQTPRHKVTEMGQEVTMRCQPILGHNTVFWYRQTMMQGLELLAYFRNRAPLDDSGMPKDRFSAEMPDATLATLKIQPSEPRDSAVYFCASGLVLGRSGELFFGEGSRLTVL.

The rearrangement joins TRBV5-4 to TRBJ2-7, with 12 nucleotides matching TRBD2. From germline, CDR1 is SGHNT and CDR2 YYREEE (reference sequence). The CDR3 extends over 18 amino acids. Unmatched junction bases numbered 13, after V lost 4 bases and J lost 2 bases. The CDR3 DNA reads TGTGCCAGCAGCCATATCGCTAGCGGGAGGGGGCTCCCCTACGAGCAGTACTTC. This encodes CASSHIASGRGLPYEQYF.

The chain links TRBV6-1 to TRBJ2-7, with TRBD1 matching 12 bases. Looked up from germline, CDR1 is MNHNS and CDR2 is SASEGT. V was clipped by 3 bases and J by 3 bases; unmatched bases: 6. The CDR3 covers 16 residues. The CDR3 loop is CASSDRGTGGVYEQYF. The CDR3 DNA sequence: TGTGCCAGCAGTGATCGAGGGACAGGGGGCGTCTACGAGCAGTACTTC.

This clone was seen once. The chain joins TRBV9 to TRBJ2-1; 11 nucleotides match TRBD2. Germline V gene data show CDR1 as SGDLS and CDR2 as YYNGEE. This CDR3 has 15 amino acids. Losses at the gene ends were 3 bases for V and 5 bases for J; bases not matched to a gene: 4. CDR3 in amino acids: CASSAGLAVDNEQFF. The CDR3, as DNA: TGTGCCAGCAGCGCGGGACTAGCGGTCGACAATGAGCAGTTCTTC.

This chain links TRBV12-3 or TRBV12-4 with TRBJ2-7; a weak D match, TRBD2 (6 bases). CDR3 length equals 13 residues. V was shortened by 1 base and J by 5 bases, with 9 bases between the two germline ends. CDR3 in amino acids: CASSLGGTDEQYF. The CDR3 region has the DNA TGTGCCAGCAGTTTAGGCGGGACGGACGAGCAGTACTTC.

This clone was observed a few times. The rearrangement links TRBV18 to TRBJ2-2; 7 bases fit TRBD1. Germline CDR1 is KGHSH and CDR2 is LQKENI. The CDR3 spans 18 residues. V trimming: 0 bases; J trimming: 4 bases; junction bases outside the gene matches: 11. This CDR3 is CASSPPGQRGRGTGELFF. CDR3 DNA sequence: TGTGCCAGCTCACCACCGGGACAGCGTGGACGGGGCACCGGGGAGCTGTTTTTT.

J is TRBJ2-2 and V is TRBV15; perhaps TRBD2 as D (6 bases). CDR1 is LNHNV and CDR2 is YYDKDF in the germline V gene (reference sequence). The CDR3 runs to 13 residues. The V and J ends lost 3 bases and 7 bases respectively, with 9 bases between them. CDR3 DNA: TGTGCCACCAGCAGGGCGCGGGACGGGGAGCTGTTTTTT. It encodes CATSRARDGELFF. The full variable domain, with the rest looked up from reference TRBV15 and TRBJ2-2, is DAMVIQNPRYQVTQFGKPVTLSCSQTLNHNVMYWYQQKSSQAPKLLFHYYDKDFNNEADTPDNFQSRRPNTSFCFLDIRSPGLGDTAMYLCATSRARDGELFFGEGSRLTVL.

This chain uses TRBV6-5 with TRBJ2-7; a weak D match, TRBD2 (6 bases). Germline CDR1 MNHEY, CDR2 SVGAGI. The CDR3 runs 14 residues. Trimming removed 6 bases at V and 2 bases at J, with 14 bases between. DNA for the CDR3: TGTGCCAGCAGCCCGGCGTGGGGGGCCTACGAGCAGTACTTC. It is translated as CASSPAWGAYEQYF.

The rearrangement uses TRBV6-2 or TRBV6-3 and TRBJ2-1; D possibly corresponds to TRBD2 (6 bases). CDR1 MNHEY and CDR2 SVGEGT come from the germline V gene. Trimming cost V 2 bases and J 12 bases, with 8 bases left between them. CDR3 size: 11 residues. CDR3 region: CASSYGDSQFF. The CDR3 DNA is TGTGCCAGCAGTTACGGGGACTCGCAGTTCTTC.

The J gene is TRBJ1-2, the V gene TRBV28; 9 bases are shared with TRBD1. After removal of 6 bases from V and 8 bases from J, the junction contained 16 bases not matched to a gene. This CDR3 has 16 residues. Germline lookup yields CDR1 MDHEN and CDR2 SYDVKM. CDR3 bases: TGTGCCAGCAGCTCCCCACAGGGGGCGAGGTCTGGAGGCTACACCTTC. As protein: CASSSPQGARSGGYTF.

This clone showed up just once. The chain is built from TRBV9 and TRBJ1-2; D may be TRBD1 (6 bases). The V gene lost 3 bases and the J gene lost 7 bases, with 16 bases spanning the gap. CDR1 is SGDLS and CDR2 is YYNGEE in the germline V gene. The CDR3 consists of 14 residues. The CDR3 is CASSAERGQRGYTF. The DNA for the CDR3 is TGTGCCAGCAGCGCAGAGCGGGGGCAGCGTGGCTACACCTTC.

This clone occurred a few times. The CDR3 nucleotides read TGTGCCAGCAGTTCAACGGACAGTTATAATGAAAAACTGTTTTTT. This translates into CASSSTDSYNEKLFF. This chain uses TRBV28 with TRBJ1-4, with D perhaps matching TRBD1 (6 bases). Germline loops: CDR1 MDHEN, CDR2 SYDVKM. V was shortened by 4 bases and J by 4 bases, with 13 bases between the two germline ends. This CDR3 has 15 residues.

The DNA of the CDR3 is TGTGCCAGCTCACCCGGGACAGGGGTGAAACTGTTTTTT. Its protein is CASSPGTGVKLFF. V and J are TRBV18 and TRBJ1-4, with 10 bases identical to TRBD1. CDR1 KGHSH and CDR2 LQKENI come from the germline V gene. The CDR3 contains 13 residues. The junction had 3 bases not matched to a gene; V was cut back by 3 bases and J by 11 bases.

The J gene is TRBJ2-5, the V gene TRBV18, with D maybe TRBD2 (6 bases). The germline gives CDR1 KGHSH, CDR2 LQKENI. The CDR3 consists of 13 residues. Trimming stripped 3 bases from V and 5 bases from J, with 10 bases between. The CDR3 protein is CASSPTSRETQYF. The CDR3, as DNA: TGTGCCAGCTCACCGACTAGTCGGGAGACCCAGTACTTC.

The V gene is TRBV18, the J gene TRBJ1-3, with 7 bases lining up with TRBD1. The CDR3 has 20 residues. V was clipped by 4 bases and J by 0 bases; unmatched bases: 18. Looked up from germline, CDR1 is KGHSH and CDR2 is LQKENI. The CDR3 here is CASSLLPGQSLSSSGNTIYF. For the CDR3, the DNA is TGTGCCAGCTCACTACTCCCGGGACAGAGCCTTTCGAGCTCTGGAAACACCATATATTTT.

The chain links TRBV6-2 or TRBV6-3 to TRBJ2-2; D may be TRBD2 (5 bases). The CDR3 has 15 amino acids. The V gene lost 2 bases and the J gene lost 5 bases, with 12 bases spanning the gap. Germline-derived CDR1 and CDR2 are MNHEY and SVGEGT. CDR3 amino acids: CASSYRAGMTGELFF. The CDR3 DNA reads TGTGCCAGCAGTTACCGCGCCGGGATGACCGGGGAGCTGTTTTTT.

V usage is TRBV19 and J usage is TRBJ2-2; 8 nucleotides align to TRBD2. The length of the CDR3 is 17 residues. With V trimmed by 5 bases and J by 3 bases, 11 bases remained unmatched. The germline gives CDR1 LNHDA, CDR2 SQIVND (reference sequence). CDR3: CASSLRPLAGYTGELFF. CDR3 nucleotide sequence: TGTGCCAGTAGTCTCCGCCCATTAGCGGGGTACACCGGGGAGCTGTTTTTT.